This TCR beta chain was recorded in a study of shared clonotypes between healthy human individuals. The naive CD8 subset, CD45RO-negative cells positively selected for CCR7, excluded terminally differentiated effector memory CD45RA+ cells. Produced via immunoSEQ multiplex PCR; TCRdb's table is partial and in-frame only. The repertoire consists of 650,000 to 800,000 clones, with 90% to 95% occurring once and the leading ten covering 24%. The source is a man aged 25-45 years in good health. The sequencing sample was made of naive CD8+ T cells sorted from blood.

CDR3 nucleotide sequence: TGTGCCAGCAGCTTAGGCGGCCTAGCGGGGGCTACCCTGGGAGATACGCAGTATTTT. It codes for CASSLGGLAGATLGDTQYF. J is TRBJ2-3 and V is TRBV11-2, with TRBD2 identical over 10 bases. V was pared by 1 base and J by 5 bases, with 15 bases of the junction left unmatched. The CDR3 is 19 residues long. CDR1 and CDR2 (germline): SGHAT, FQNNGV.